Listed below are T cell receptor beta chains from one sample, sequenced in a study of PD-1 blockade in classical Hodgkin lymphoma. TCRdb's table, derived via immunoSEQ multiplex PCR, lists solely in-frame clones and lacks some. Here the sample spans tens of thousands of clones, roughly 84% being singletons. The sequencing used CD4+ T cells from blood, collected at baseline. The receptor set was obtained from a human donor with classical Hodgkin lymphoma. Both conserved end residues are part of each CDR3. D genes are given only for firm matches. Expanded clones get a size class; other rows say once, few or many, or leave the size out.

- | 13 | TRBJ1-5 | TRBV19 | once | CASSRQENQPQHF | TGTGCCAGTAGTCGACAGGAAAATCAGCCCCAGCATTTT
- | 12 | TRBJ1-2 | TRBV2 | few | CASSEQGNGYTF | TGTGCCAGCAGTGAGCAGGGTAATGGCTACACCTTC
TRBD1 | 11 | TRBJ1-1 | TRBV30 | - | CAWGQGPEAFF | TGTGCCTGGGGACAGGGCCCTGAAGCTTTCTTT
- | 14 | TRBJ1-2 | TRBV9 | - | CASSVAAGRKGYTF | TGTGCCAGCAGCGTAGCTGCAGGGAGGAAAGGCTACACCTTC
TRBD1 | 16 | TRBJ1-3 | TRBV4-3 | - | CASSQETGGYGNTIYF | TGCGCCAGCAGCCAGGAGACAGGGGGTTATGGAAACACCATATATTTT
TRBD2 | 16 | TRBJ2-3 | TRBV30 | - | CAWTLGGAGIVDTQYF | TGTGCCTGGACCTTGGGGGGAGCGGGGATTGTGGATACGCAGTATTTT
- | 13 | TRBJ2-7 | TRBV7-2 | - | CASRGAPGGEQYF | TGTGCCAGCAGAGGAGCCCCAGGAGGCGAGCAGTACTTC
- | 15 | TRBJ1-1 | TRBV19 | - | CASSIAVSANTEAFF | TGTGCCAGTAGTATAGCCGTGTCGGCGAACACTGAAGCTTTCTTT
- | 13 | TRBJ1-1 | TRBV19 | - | CASSIGRDTEAFF | TGTGCCAGTAGTATCGGCAGGGACACTGAAGCTTTCTTT
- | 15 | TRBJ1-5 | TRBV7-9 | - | CASSLQGGGGQPQHF | TGTGCCAGCAGCTTACAAGGGGGAGGTGGTCAGCCCCAGCATTTT
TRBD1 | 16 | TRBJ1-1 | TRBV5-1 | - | CASSLGNTGGSTEAFF | TGCGCCAGCAGCTTGGGGAATACAGGGGGGAGCACTGAAGCTTTCTTT
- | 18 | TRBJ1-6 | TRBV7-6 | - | CASSLQVGSRGGGSPLHF | TGTGCCAGCAGCTTACAGGTCGGTTCTAGGGGGGGCGGATCACCCCTCCACTTT
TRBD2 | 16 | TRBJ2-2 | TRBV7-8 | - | CASSLGTSGLTGELFF | TGTGCCAGCAGCTTAGGGACTAGCGGACTCACCGGGGAGCTGTTTTTT
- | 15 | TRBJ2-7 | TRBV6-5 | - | CASRTEYSTFYEQYF | TGTGCCAGCAGGACCGAATATTCGACCTTCTACGAGCAGTACTTC
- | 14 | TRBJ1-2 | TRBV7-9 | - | CASSLSAANYGYTF | TGTGCCAGCAGCTTATCTGCCGCTAACTATGGCTACACCTTC
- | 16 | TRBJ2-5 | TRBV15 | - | CATRPGTRHIQETQYF | TGTGCCACCAGGCCCGGGACAAGACATATCCAAGAGACCCAGTACTTC
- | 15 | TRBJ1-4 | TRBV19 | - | CASSIAGETNEKLFF | TGTGCCAGTAGTATAGCGGGTGAAACTAATGAAAAACTGTTTTTT
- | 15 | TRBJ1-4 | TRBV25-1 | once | CASSVRDATNEKLFF | TGTGCCAGCAGTGTCAGGGATGCAACTAATGAAAAACTGTTTTTT
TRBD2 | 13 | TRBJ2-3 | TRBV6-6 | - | CASGLAGMDTQYF | TGTGCCAGCGGGCTAGCGGGGATGGATACGCAGTATTTT
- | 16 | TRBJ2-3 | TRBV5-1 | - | CASSLAQGIGTDTQYF | TGCGCCAGCAGCTTGGCGCAGGGAATCGGCACAGATACGCAGTATTTT
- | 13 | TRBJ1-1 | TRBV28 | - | CASRLQGGTEAFF | TGTGCCAGCAGACTACAGGGCGGGACTGAAGCTTTCTTT
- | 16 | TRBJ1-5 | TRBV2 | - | CASSEALRQGGQPQHF | TGTGCCAGCAGTGAAGCGCTTCGGCAGGGCGGTCAGCCCCAGCATTTT
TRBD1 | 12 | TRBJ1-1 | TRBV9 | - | CASSVTGGRAFF | TGTGCCAGCAGCGTTACAGGGGGCCGGGCTTTCTTT
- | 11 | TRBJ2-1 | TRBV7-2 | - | CASSLWPEQFF | TGTGCCAGCAGCTTATGGCCTGAGCAGTTCTTC
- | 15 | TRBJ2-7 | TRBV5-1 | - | CASSLEAGAAYEQYF | TGCGCCAGCAGCTTGGAGGCAGGGGCGGCATACGAGCAGTACTTC
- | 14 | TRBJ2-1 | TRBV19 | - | CASSMSGVRNEQFF | TGTGCCAGTAGTATGTCGGGGGTTAGGAATGAGCAGTTCTTC
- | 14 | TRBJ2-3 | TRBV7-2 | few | CASSGQGPTDTQYF | TGTGCCAGCAGCGGGCAGGGCCCCACAGATACGCAGTATTTT
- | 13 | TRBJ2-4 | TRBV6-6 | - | CASSLGFENIQYF | TGTGCCAGCAGTTTAGGTTTTGAAAACATTCAGTACTTC
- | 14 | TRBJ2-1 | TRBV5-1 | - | CASSLDSSYNEQFF | TGCGCCAGCAGCTTGGACAGCTCCTACAATGAGCAGTTCTTC
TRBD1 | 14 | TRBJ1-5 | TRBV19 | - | CASSPGGGNQPQHF | TGTGCCAGTAGCCCAGGGGGTGGCAATCAGCCCCAGCATTTT